This TCR beta chain was captured in a study of blood T cell repertoires in COVID-19. For the study at large: Samples came from the United States, Italy and Spain, spanning acute and convalescent COVID-19.

This clone was detected only once. Researchers sorted participants into cohorts using their self-reported clinical history. Unmatched junction bases numbered 7, after V lost 4 bases and J lost 2 bases. Germline CDR1 and CDR2: MNHEY and SMNVEV (reference sequence). This CDR3 has 16 residues. Clones were read by immunoSEQ multiplex PCR, and TCRdb kept only the in-frame ones, dropping some. The table lists over 250,000 clones, roughly 91% of them singletons. The sequencing input was PBMCs or T cells enriched from blood (not recorded which). The V gene is TRBV27, the J gene TRBJ1-3; 8 positions match TRBD1. The clonotype originates from a woman aged 55-70 years who had recovered from COVID-19. DNA for the CDR3: TGTGCCAGCAGTTCCCGACAGGGGAGTACTGGAAACACCATATATTTT. Amino acid sequence: CASSSRQGSTGNTIYF.